The 12 T cell receptor beta chains listed next were all sequenced from one sample in a study of blood T cell repertoires in COVID-19. Clones were read by immunoSEQ multiplex PCR, and TCRdb kept only the in-frame ones, dropping some. Of 250,000 to 300,000 clones listed, 86% are singletons. The specimen was peripheral blood. All receptors come from a man between 18 and 29 years old with active or convalescent COVID-19.

The J gene is TRBJ1-1, the V gene TRBV30; D not resolved. CDR3 length: 13 amino acids. V shed 4 bases and J shed 0 bases, with 9 bases lying between them. Per germline, CDR1 GTSNPN and CDR2 SVGIG (reference sequence). The CDR3 reads CAWTLNMNTEAFF. The CDR3 bases are TGTGCCTGGACGTTGAACATGAACACTGAAGCTTTCTTT.

The CDR3 loop reads CAISEPGVGNYGYTF. The CDR3 DNA reads TGTGCCATCAGTGAGCCAGGGGTTGGTAACTATGGCTACACCTTC. The chain recombines TRBV10-3 with TRBJ1-2; the D gene is possibly TRBD1 (6 bases). The germline V and J ends were trimmed by 2 bases and 1 base, with 11 bases remaining between them. From germline, CDR1 is ENHRY and CDR2 SYGVKD. This CDR3 spans 15 amino acids.

This chain joins TRBV5-1 and TRBJ2-3; 10 positions match TRBD2. This CDR3 is built from 16 residues. V shed 3 bases and J 4 bases; nucleotides not matched to a gene: 8. CDR1 SGHRS and CDR2 YFSETQ come from the germline V gene. The CDR3 DNA sequence: TGCGCCAGCAGCTCAAGCGGGGGGGCCTTACCAGATACGCAGTATTTT. This encodes CASSSSGGALPDTQYF.

The chain recombines TRBV18 with TRBJ2-1; 11 nucleotides match TRBD2. The length of the CDR3 is 14 residues. Germline lookup yields CDR1 KGHSH and CDR2 LQKENI. Trimming cost V 9 bases and J 15 bases; bases outside gene matches: 16. CDR3 in amino acids: CASSETSGANEWFF. The DNA of the CDR3 is TGTGCCAGTTCCGAGACTAGCGGGGCCAATGAGTGGTTCTTC.

The rearrangement uses TRBV3-1 (or the pseudogene TRBV3-2) and TRBJ2-5; 13 nucleotides match TRBD2. The CDR3 is made up of 19 amino acids. V lost 0 bases and J lost 5; bases outside the gene matches: 12. Germline V gene data show CDR1 as LGHDT and CDR2 as YNNKEL (reference sequence). The CDR3 DNA sequence: TGTGCCAGCAGCCAAGATATTACTAGCGGGGGGGCGCGGTTGGAGACCCAGTACTTC. It codes for CASSQDITSGGARLETQYF.

The V gene is TRBV3-1 (or the pseudogene TRBV3-2), the J gene TRBJ2-7, with 11 nucleotides matching TRBD1. The CDR3 totals 15 residues. Germline CDR1 and CDR2: LGHDT and YNNKEL (reference sequence). J lost 6 bases, V lost 1 base, and 5 bases had no gene match. The CDR3 protein is CASSQVGGTGGEQYF. As DNA, the CDR3 is TGTGCCAGCAGCCAAGTTGGGGGGACAGGGGGCGAGCAGTACTTC.

The chain carries TRBV4-3 and TRBJ1-4; D is uncertain. Trimming removed 0 bases at V and 8 bases at J, with 7 bases between. This CDR3 is built from 13 residues. Germline V gene sequence: CDR1 LGHNA, CDR2 YSLEER. The CDR3, as DNA: TGCGCCAGCAGCCAAGACAGCGACGAAAAACTGTTTTTT. This gives the protein CASSQDSDEKLFF.

In this sample, this clone turned up a few times. The chain employs TRBV5-8 and TRBJ1-3; weak D call: TRBD1 (5 bases). Per germline, CDR1 SGHTS and CDR2 YDEGEE. Trimming pared 4 bases from V and 0 bases from J, leaving 11 bases between. This CDR3 is 15 amino acids long. CDR3 in amino acids: CASSRGTDSGNTIYF. The CDR3 DNA reads as TGTGCCAGCAGCCGCGGGACGGACTCTGGAAACACCATATATTTT.

The CDR3 DNA reads as TGTGCCTGGAGCAGGGCCCACGAGCAGTACTTC. It encodes CAWSRAHEQYF. The chain carries TRBV30 and TRBJ2-7; D might be TRBD1 (5 bases). This CDR3 spans 11 amino acids. Trimming stripped 3 bases from V and 5 bases from J, with 8 bases between. Germline V gene data show CDR1 as GTSNPN and CDR2 as SVGIG (reference sequence).

The gene calls are TRBV24-1 and TRBJ2-1; 8 nucleotides align to TRBD1. V lost 3 bases to trimming and J lost 15 bases; unmatched junction nucleotides: 15. The CDR3 contains 15 residues. CDR1 is KGHDR, CDR2 SFDVKD, per germline. CDR3 residues: CATSDGDPDRASLFF. The CDR3 coding sequence is TGTGCCACCAGTGATGGCGACCCGGACAGGGCATCCCTGTTCTTC.

The gene calls are TRBV30 and TRBJ2-3; weak D call: TRBD1 (7 bases). Germline values: CDR1 GTSNPN, CDR2 SVGIG (reference sequence). The CDR3 has 16 amino acids. The germline V and J ends were trimmed by 2 bases and 1 base, with 16 bases remaining between them. CDR3 sequence: CAWSFAGGTGTDTQYF. DNA for the CDR3: TGTGCCTGGAGTTTCGCCGGAGGGACAGGCACAGATACGCAGTATTTT.

On this clone itself: Within the sample, other DNA sequences also encode this same CDR3. The CDR3 DNA is TGCGCCAGCAGCCTGGGACAGGGGGGAGAGACCCAGTACTTC. Amino acid sequence: CASSLGQGGETQYF. The genes are TRBV5-1 and TRBJ2-5; 11 bases match TRBD1. V was clipped by 4 bases and J by 4 bases; unmatched bases: 3. This CDR3 contains 14 residues. Germline V CDR1 and CDR2: SGHRS, YFSETQ.